The next 16 T cell receptor beta chains were all read from a single sample in a study of tumor-infiltrating lymphocytes in primary liver carcinoma. Extraction also yielded germline DNA, while blood RNA was obtained from unsorted whole blood. Constant-region priming of around 490 ng total RNA yielded TCR beta cDNA. Investigators got TCR beta libraries out of three nested multiplex PCR rounds, done with slightly modified ARM-PCR. Amplification in the first two PCR rounds was performed using TRBV1-TRBV30 forward primers and a C-beta reverse primer for 9 to 11 cycles each. TCRdb passed the multiplex PCR reads through MiXCR, listing each CDR3 protein once. The repertoire consists of hundreds of thousands of distinct CDR3 sequences, with around 50% occurring once and the leading ten covering over 15%. Sequenced material: peripheral blood. These receptors originate from a woman under 40 with primary liver carcinoma and hepatitis B virus infection.

In this sample, this clonotype turned up many times. The genes are TRBV11-3 and TRBJ2-1; TRBD2 might be the D (6 bases). The CDR3 is made up of 15 amino acids. Germline assignment: CDR1 SGHNT and CDR2 YENEEA. The V end lost 5 bases, the J end lost 6 bases, and 17 bases lay between the germline ends. CDR3 region: CASSIDGGWGNEQFF. Written as DNA, the CDR3 is TGTGCCAGCAGCATCGACGGGGGATGGGGCAATGAGCAGTTCTTC.

There are many counts of this clonotype. The chain uses TRBV12-3 or TRBV12-4 and TRBJ2-2; 10 bases agree with TRBD1. V trimming: 5 bases; J trimming: 2 bases; junction bases outside the gene matches: 2. This CDR3 is built from 15 residues. CDR3 in DNA: TGTGCCAGCAGTGCGACAGGGGGCAACACCGGGGAGCTGTTTTTT. This codes for CASSATGGNTGELFF.

This clonotype was picked up a small number of times. The chain links TRBV29-1 to TRBJ2-7, with 14 positions matching TRBD2. Unmatched junction bases numbered 7, after V lost 6 bases and J lost 9 bases. The CDR3 extends over 13 amino acids. Germline loops: CDR1 SQVTM, CDR2 ANQGSEA. The CDR3 region is CSVLTSGRAAQYF. CDR3 bases: TGCAGCGTCCTGACTAGCGGGAGGGCCGCGCAGTACTTC.

Ten or more counts support this clonotype. This sequence joins TRBV4-2 and TRBJ2-1; TRBD2 aligns across 12 bases. The CDR3 covers 15 residues. V dropped 4 bases and J dropped 5; count of bases not matched to a gene: 3. Germline values: CDR1 LGHNA, CDR2 YNFKEQ. The CDR3 DNA sequence: TGTGCCAGCAGCCCTCGGACTAGCGGGAACAATGAGCAGTTCTTC. Its protein is CASSPRTSGNNEQFF.

This clonotype has only one observation. Because the CDR3 is missing its conserved closing phenylalanine or tryptophan, this is likely a read error. The chain links TRBV6-2 or TRBV6-3 to TRBJ2-7; D may be TRBD2 (6 bases). The CDR3 consists of 16 residues. Looked up from germline, CDR1 is MNHEY and CDR2 is SVGEGT. Trimming took 6 bases from V and 7 from J, leaving 25 bases between them. The CDR3 spells CASRLERGLPPREQYY. CDR3 nucleotide sequence: TGTGCCAGCAGACTGGAGAGGGGACTTCCCCCGCGGGAGCAGTACTAC.

A word on this clonotype: Mismatch with germline at one junction end may stem from a read error. The chain has TRBV10-3 and TRBJ1-6, with D possibly matching TRBD1 (6 bases). The CDR3 extends over 16 amino acids. The germline CDR1 and CDR2 sequences are ENHRY and SYGVKD. The CDR3 DNA reads as TGTGCCATCAGTGCGAACCCACAGGGAGGAAATTTACCCCTCCACTTT. Protein sequence: CAISANPQGGNLPLHF.

The J gene is TRBJ2-3, the V gene TRBV11-1; TRBD1 agrees at 7 bases. Germline CDR1 reads SGHAT; CDR2 reads FQDESV (reference sequence). V trimming: 4 bases; J trimming: 7 bases; junction bases outside the gene matches: 8. The CDR3 sequence is 14 residues long. The CDR3 is CASSSGGTANTQYF. In nucleotides, the CDR3 is TGTGCCAGCAGCTCAGGGGGTACGGCAAATACGCAGTATTTT.

For this clonotype: A much larger clone lies a single base off, so this may be a read error. The V and J genes are TRBV12-3 or TRBV12-4 and TRBJ2-7, with D unclear. CDR3 length: 11 amino acids. The CDR3 DNA follows: TGTGTCAGCAGTAGGGATTACGAGCAGTACTTC. Protein product: CVSSRDYEQYF.

This clonotype has only one observation. This may stem from a read error, because a much larger clone lies one nucleotide away. This chain joins TRBV6-5 and TRBJ1-5, with D uncertain. The CDR3 has 16 residues. V dropped 2 bases and J dropped 1 base, with 12 bases sitting between them. Germline CDR1 MNHEY, CDR2 SVGAGI. The CDR3: CASSYRCPGSNQPQHF. CDR3 bases: TGTGCCAGCAGTTACCGGTGTCCCGGGAGCAATCAGCCCCAGCATTTT.

This clonotype was recorded only once. Germline is not matched at one junction end, which may reflect a read error. This sequence joins TRBV11-2 and TRBJ2-7; TRBD1 agrees at 10 bases. The germline V gene encodes CDR1 SGHAT and CDR2 FQNNGV. The CDR3 is 14 amino acids. CDR3 in DNA: TGTGCCAGCAGCCTTTCGACAGGGGGCCATGAGCGGTACTTC. This encodes CASSLSTGGHERYF.

The table lists this clonotype with many counts. The chain carries TRBV4-2 and TRBJ1-6; D is ambiguous. V was shortened by 1 base and J by 4 bases, with 8 bases between the two germline ends. Germline V gene data show CDR1 as LGHNA and CDR2 as YNFKEQ. This CDR3 comprises 15 residues. DNA of the CDR3: TGTGCCAGCAGCCAAGGCGACCAGTATAATTCACCCCTCCACTTT. As protein: CASSQGDQYNSPLHF.

This CDR3 reads CASRPGTSVYNEQFF. DNA for the CDR3: TGTGCCAGCAGGCCCGGGACTAGCGTCTACAATGAGCAGTTCTTC. The chain carries TRBV12-3 or TRBV12-4 and TRBJ2-1; TRBD2 agrees at 10 bases. The V gene end was trimmed by 6 bases and the J gene end by 3 bases; junction bases not matched to a gene: 5. CDR3 length: 15 residues.

This clonotype has ten or more counts. The chain employs TRBV6-2 or TRBV6-3 and TRBJ2-7; TRBD2 matches at 8 bases. The CDR3 spans 17 residues. V trimming: 2 bases; J trimming: 7 bases; junction bases outside the gene matches: 16. The germline V gene has CDR1 MNHEY and CDR2 SVGEGT. The DNA for the CDR3 is TGTGCCAGCAGTTACGCGCCAGCGGGAGTCCCCCTTGGGGAGCAGTACTTC. Translating it yields CASSYAPAGVPLGEQYF.

The V and J genes are TRBV28 and TRBJ2-7; D is uncertain. Germline V CDR1 and CDR2: MDHEN, SYDVKM. V shed 5 bases and J shed 5 bases, with 13 bases lying between them. There are 13 residues in the CDR3. The CDR3 spells CASSPGPTHEQYF. The CDR3 coding sequence is TGTGCCAGCAGTCCCGGGCCTACCCACGAGCAGTACTTC.

This clonotype was detected a few times. A clone one base away is much larger, so this may be a read error. Written as DNA, the CDR3 is TGCAGCGTTGTAGATTTGGAGGGGCAGGGGCACCGTGGCTACACCTTC. Amino acids: CSVVDLEGQGHRGYTF. This chain connects TRBV29-1 to TRBJ1-2; D possibly corresponds to TRBD1 (6 bases). Germline lookup yields CDR1 SQVTM and CDR2 ANQGSEA. The CDR3 runs to 16 residues. V was pared by 4 bases and J by 7 bases, with 25 bases between.

As concerns this clonotype: A clone one base away is much larger, so this may be a read error. The V gene is TRBV12-3 or TRBV12-4, the J gene TRBJ1-5; TRBD1 is a possible D gene (6 bases). The CDR3 has 15 amino acids. V lost 1 base, J lost 4 bases, and 11 bases lay in between. DNA for the CDR3: TGTGCCAGCAGTTTAGAGGGGGAAGAAAATCAGCCCCAGCATTTT. Translating gives CASSLEGEENQPQHF.